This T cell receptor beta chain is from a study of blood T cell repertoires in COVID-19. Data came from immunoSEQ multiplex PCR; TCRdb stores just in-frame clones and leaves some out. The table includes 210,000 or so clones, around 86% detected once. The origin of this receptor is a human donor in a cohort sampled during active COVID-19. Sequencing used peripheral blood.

The CDR3 coding sequence is TGTGCCAGCACCTTCGGTTGGCAGGGCCCCTACGAGCAGTACTTC. Translated, it gives CASTFGWQGPYEQYF. V is TRBV7-9 and J is TRBJ2-7, with D possibly TRBD1 on 5 matching bases. Looked up from germline, CDR1 is SEHNR and CDR2 is FQNEAQ (reference sequence). This CDR3 comprises 15 residues. V was trimmed by 7 bases and J by 2 bases, leaving 18 bases between them.